The sequence of this T cell receptor beta chain was determined in a study of relationships among human T cell subsets. Whole-study findings and limits: Substantial CDR3 sharing among Th1, Th2 and regulatory cells suggested stochastic fate choice. A CD4+CD8+ double-positive population could not be excluded by bead sorting.

Note on this clonotype: The target antigen is unknown.

The T cell receptor alpha and beta CDR3 regions were amplified from mRNA by semiquantitative ARM-PCR. Tagged nested gene-specific primers were used first, then communal superprimers amplified exponentially. Via MiXCR, TCRdb re-called the multiplex PCR reads, giving one row per CDR3 protein. The data contain about 14,000 distinct CDR3 sequences, 60% of them seen just once; the ten biggest clones take up 2% to 2.5%. CD4+CD25+ regulatory T cells came from anti-CD25 bead selection of positively selected CD4+ cells. Magnetic beads coated with subset-specific antibodies isolated the T cell subsets. The sequencing input was Tregs sorted from blood. This sequence was found in a middle-aged man in good health.

CDR3 DNA sequence: TGTGCCAGCAGACCCGGACAGGGGGCGCTTCAGACCCAGTACTTC. Its protein product is CASRPGQGALQTQYF. The chain recombines TRBV14 with TRBJ2-5, with 11 bases matching TRBD1. Germline V gives CDR1 SGHDN, CDR2 FVKESK. This CDR3 is built from 15 residues. Trimming took 6 bases from V and 6 from J; bases not matched to a gene: 9.